This record concerns one T cell receptor (beta chain) sequence. The entry originates in a study of blood T cells in healthy people across ages. It was with a sample-barcoded 5' primer and a J-beta primer mix that a second PCR of about 7 to 12 cycles was run. One entry per CDR3 protein results from TCRdb running MiXCR on the 5' RACE reads. This table holds more than 650,000 distinct CDR3 sequences, about a fifth found once. Looked up from germline, CDR1 is MNHEY and CDR2 is SMNVEV (reference sequence). Trimming removed 0 bases from V and 1 base from J, with 10 bases in between. The CDR3 totals 16 residues.

The J gene is TRBJ1-3, the V gene TRBV27; D is uncertain. The receptor was derived from a man aged 70 or older in good health. The sequencing input was blood. The CDR3 region is CASSLSTPWSGNTIYF. Here the CDR3 DNA reads TGTGCCAGCAGTTTATCGACACCGTGGTCTGGAAACACCATATATTTT.